These 7 T cell receptor beta chains share one sample of origin, sequenced in a study of blood T cell repertoires in COVID-19. The assay was immunoSEQ multiplex PCR, and TCRdb's table has in-frame clones only and misses some. The sample lists around 250,000 clones, approximately 90% occurring once. The sequencing sample was made of PBMCs or T cells enriched from blood (not recorded which). These receptors were taken from a man aged 40-49 years who had been exposed to COVID-19.

The V and J genes are TRBV11-1 and TRBJ2-3, with a tentative D call TRBD2 (5 bases). The CDR3 loop spans 13 amino acids. Deletions cut 5 bases from V and 6 bases from J, with 12 bases between. Germline V lookup: CDR1 SGHAT, CDR2 FQDESV (reference sequence). CDR3 sequence reads: CASSITRADTQYF. The DNA of the CDR3 is TGTGCCAGCAGCATCACGAGGGCCGATACGCAGTATTTT.

This chain links TRBV4-1 with TRBJ1-4; the D is unclear. The germline CDR1 and CDR2 sequences are MGHRA and YSYEKL. The CDR3 consists of 13 residues. Trimming removed 1 base at V and 8 bases at J, with 8 bases between. CDR3 nucleotides: TGCGCCAGCAGCCAAGTGGTCGGGGAAAAACTGTTTTTT. As protein: CASSQVVGEKLFF.

The V gene is TRBV25-1, the J gene TRBJ1-4; perhaps TRBD1 as D (5 bases). CDR1 is MGHDK and CDR2 is SYGVNS in the germline V gene. This CDR3 contains 17 residues. V lost 1 base, J lost 3 bases, and 15 bases lay in between. CDR3 residues: CASSELGAQTPNEKLFF. Here the CDR3 DNA reads TGTGCCAGCAGTGAATTAGGGGCACAGACCCCTAATGAAAAACTGTTTTTT.

The genes are TRBV2 and TRBJ2-1, with a tentative D call TRBD1 (6 bases). CDR1 is SNHLY, CDR2 FYNNEI, per germline. The V gene lost 7 bases and the J gene lost 6 bases, with 10 bases spanning the gap. The CDR3 length is 12 residues. CDR3 bases: TGTGCCAGCATTGGGGGCAGCAATGAGCAGTTCTTC. Its protein product is CASIGGSNEQFF.

The chain recombines TRBV19 with TRBJ1-5; maybe TRBD1 (6 bases). V lost 1 base, J lost 6 bases, and 16 bases lay in between. CDR1 and CDR2 from the germline V gene are LNHDA and SQIVND (reference sequence). This CDR3 spans 16 amino acids. The CDR3 here is CASSIVFNTGRQPQHF. The CDR3 coding sequence is TGTGCCAGTAGTATAGTTTTCAACACAGGGCGTCAGCCCCAGCATTTT.

The table lists this clone with a few counts. The gene calls are TRBV19 and TRBJ2-1; D gene uncertain. Germline V gene sequence: CDR1 LNHDA, CDR2 SQIVND (reference sequence). This CDR3 region has 13 residues. V lost 7 bases and J lost 0, with 7 bases in between. CDR3 in DNA: TGTGCCAGTACAAAGAGCTCCTACAATGAGCAGTTCTTC. Protein product: CASTKSSYNEQFF.

The chain recombines TRBV28 with TRBJ1-6; D perhaps matches TRBD1 (6 bases). Trimming removed 5 bases from V and 0 bases from J, with 11 bases in between. This CDR3 comprises 16 residues. Germline V lookup: CDR1 MDHEN, CDR2 SYDVKM. The CDR3 loop is CASSTKDSSYNSPLHF. In DNA form, the CDR3 reads TGTGCCAGCAGTACAAAGGACAGCTCCTATAATTCACCCCTCCACTTT.